This T cell receptor beta chain derives from a study of human T cells and chemical hapten exposure. Study-level background: Variation in per-sample TCR yields came mainly from small pooled library volume differences.

This clonotype was seen a handful of times. Its matching antigen is unknown. As to time point: pre-sensitization, week 0. Treatment: therapeutic diphenylcyclopropenone sensitization with weekly scalp DPC. TCRdb re-called the RACE reads through MiXCR, storing one row per CDR3 protein. Counted here are fewer than 150,000 distinct CDR3 sequences, roughly 13% occurring once; the ten biggest clones make up approximately 2.6%. Findings and limits, study-wide: Alopecia in all donors means immunity may differ from healthy individuals.

CDR3 length: 18 amino acids. Germline V lookup: CDR1 SGHVS, CDR2 FNYEAQ. The J segment lost 2 bases and the V segment lost 1 base, leaving 9 bases of the junction unmatched. This chain connects TRBV7-6 to TRBJ2-2; 8 bases line up with TRBD1. The sample was whole blood, taken in connection with sensitization to the hapten diphenylcyclopropenone (DPC). The clonotype originates from a young woman with alopecia areata. Some clones in this sample may be carry-over from other donors' samples. CDR3 in amino acids: CASSLGQGAPLNTGELFF. In DNA form, the CDR3 reads TGTGCCAGCAGCTTAGGTCAGGGGGCGCCCCTTAACACCGGGGAGCTGTTTTTT.